The entry that follows covers one T cell receptor beta chain sequence. In the original workflow: Using reference gene primer amplification, nucleated cell counts were estimated. Method: immunoSEQ multiplex PCR; TCRdb's copy keeps in-frame clones and lacks some. V and J calls and clone size come straight from that table; D and trimming were deduced from the DNA. The table has more than 250,000 clones, around 85% seen once. This entry belongs to a study of blood T cell repertoires in COVID-19. The wider study: Acute and convalescent COVID-19 specimens originated in the United States, Italy and Spain. The analysed material was cDNA or gDNA that came from T cells, B-cell-depleted T cells, or PBMCs.

CDR3 length: 15 amino acids. V was pared by 2 bases and J by 5 bases, with 6 bases of the junction left unmatched. Germline V CDR1 and CDR2: KGHSH, LQKENI. The rearrangement links TRBV18 to TRBJ1-5; 7 positions match TRBD1. The origin of this receptor is a woman under 40 who had recovered from COVID-19. The source material was peripheral blood. The CDR3 nucleotides are TGTGCCAGCTCACCAGGGCCAGGGGGATATCAGCCCCAGCATTTT. Encoded protein: CASSPGPGGYQPQHF.